One sample yielded the 17 T cell receptor beta chains listed below, sequenced in a study of TIL therapy for anti-PD-1-resistant metastatic lung cancer. The libraries were made with immunoSEQ v3. Profiling relied on immunoSEQ multiplex PCR, and the TCRdb table lists in-frame clones only, not all of them. The sample lists 18,000 or so clones; roughly 80% were seen once. Time point here: pre-treatment sample, taken before nivolumab and TIL therapy. Sequencing used blood, obtained at baseline. The receptors derive from a person aged 25 to 79 with non-small cell lung cancer.

The chain uses TRBV4-2 and TRBJ2-1; D unclear. V was clipped by 4 bases and J by 3 bases, with 16 bases between them. CDR3 length equals 16 residues. Looked up from germline, CDR1 is LGHNA and CDR2 is YNFKEQ. CDR3 region: CASSRQPGSDYNEQFF. The CDR3 DNA reads TGTGCCAGCAGCCGTCAACCCGGTTCGGACTACAATGAGCAGTTCTTC.

The V call is TRBV30, the J call TRBJ2-5; TRBD1 matches at 8 bases. V lost 0 bases and J lost 5; bases outside the gene matches: 5. Germline V gene lookup returns CDR1 GTSNPN and CDR2 SVGIG (reference sequence). The CDR3 has 14 amino acids. CDR3 in DNA: TGTGCCTGGAGTGTGTGGGACAGGATCGAGACCCAGTACTTC. Translated: CAWSVWDRIETQYF.

The chain recombines TRBV28 with TRBJ1-3; TRBD1 might be the D (5 bases). The CDR3 extends over 12 amino acids. In germline, CDR1 is MDHEN, CDR2 SYDVKM. V was cut by 1 base and J by 14 bases, with 12 bases left in between. The CDR3 DNA reads TGTGCCAGCAGTTTATACCGGGACGGCCTATATTTT. This translates into CASSLYRDGLYF.

The CDR3: CASSRGGSYEQYF. Here the CDR3 DNA reads TGTGCCAGCAGCCGCGGGGGGTCCTACGAGCAGTACTTC. The chain joins TRBV7-8 to TRBJ2-7; 8 bases agree with TRBD2. Germline V gives CDR1 SGHVS, CDR2 FQNEAQ. The CDR3 runs to 13 residues. Trimming cost V 5 bases and J 1 base; bases outside gene matches: 1.

This clone was counted a single time. This rearrangement joins TRBV7-9 to TRBJ1-1; 7 nucleotides match TRBD1. Germline CDR1 reads SEHNR; CDR2 reads FQNEAQ (reference sequence). V was pared by 11 bases and J by 1 base, with 7 bases of the junction left unmatched. CDR3 length: 13 amino acids. This chain's CDR3 is CAGKGAGNTEAFF. Here the CDR3 DNA reads TGTGCCGGTAAGGGGGCGGGGAACACTGAAGCTTTCTTT.

This clone was seen only once. The V and J genes are TRBV5-6 and TRBJ1-1; D may be TRBD1 (5 bases). V was cut by 4 bases and J by 3 bases, with 13 bases left in between. CDR1 SGHDT and CDR2 YYEEEE come from the germline V gene. The CDR3 totals 14 residues. The DNA for the CDR3 is TGTGCCAGCAGCCCGGGGACTACTTACACTGAAGCTTTCTTT. Protein sequence: CASSPGTTYTEAFF.

V is TRBV2 and J is TRBJ1-1; D not certain. The CDR3 sequence is 14 residues long. Germline CDR1 is SNHLY and CDR2 is FYNNEI. V was pared by 8 bases and J by 1 base, with 14 bases between. CDR3 DNA sequence: TGTGCCAGCCCCCGAGGAGGGCAGAACACTGAAGCTTTCTTT. It specifies CASPRGGQNTEAFF.

This clone appeared a few times. The rearrangement uses TRBV7-2 and TRBJ2-7; perhaps TRBD1 as D (5 bases). This CDR3 spans 13 amino acids. Germline V gene data show CDR1 as SGHTA and CDR2 as FQGNSA. V lost 5 bases and J lost 5, with 13 bases in between. For the CDR3, the DNA is TGTGCCAGCAGCCCCCAGGGTTGGAACGAGCAGTACTTC. It is translated as CASSPQGWNEQYF.

V gene TRBV11-2 combines with J gene TRBJ2-7; 7 bases match TRBD2. Germline-derived CDR1 and CDR2 are SGHAT and FQNNGV. The V segment lost 4 bases and the J segment 5 bases; nucleotides outside the gene matches: 17. The CDR3 spans 17 residues. In DNA form, the CDR3 reads TGTGCCAGCAGCTCCGCCCTGTGGGTGGGAGGGATTCACGAGCAGTACTTC. Translating it yields CASSSALWVGGIHEQYF.

The chain is built from TRBV11-2 and TRBJ2-2; possible D gene TRBD1, 5 bases. Deletions cut 0 bases from V and 3 bases from J, with 11 bases between. Germline CDR1 is SGHAT and CDR2 is FQNNGV. This CDR3 has 16 amino acids. CDR3 region: CASSLEGVRYTGELFF. Here the CDR3 DNA reads TGTGCCAGCAGCTTAGAAGGGGTGAGATACACCGGGGAGCTGTTTTTT.

This chain links TRBV6-6 with TRBJ1-6; D not certain. The CDR3 runs 16 residues. Trimming removed 0 bases from V and 6 bases from J, with 12 bases in between. Germline CDR1 MNHNY, CDR2 SVGAGI (reference sequence). Written as DNA, the CDR3 is TGTGCCAGCAGTTACTCGAAAAAGCCGAGTAATTCACCCCTCCACTTT. Encoded protein: CASSYSKKPSNSPLHF.

In this sample, this clone turned up once. The rearrangement links TRBV19 to TRBJ1-5; tentatively, D is TRBD1 (6 bases). The length of the CDR3 is 14 residues. Per the germline V gene, CDR1 is LNHDA and CDR2 is SQIVND (reference sequence). Trimming stripped 2 bases from V and 7 bases from J, with 12 bases between. The CDR3 protein is CASSIQGLVQPQHF. The CDR3, as DNA: TGTGCCAGTAGTATACAGGGGTTGGTACAGCCCCAGCATTTT.

The V call is TRBV28, the J call TRBJ1-1, with 7 bases fitting TRBD1. This CDR3 is built from 16 residues. Germline V gene sequence: CDR1 MDHEN, CDR2 SYDVKM. The J segment lost 0 bases and the V segment lost 6 bases, leaving 10 bases of the junction unmatched. CDR3 bases: TGTGCCAGCAGACTACAGGGGCTACCCTTGAACACTGAAGCTTTCTTT. Translation gives CASRLQGLPLNTEAFF.

The chain couples TRBV15 to TRBJ1-4, with D perhaps matching TRBD1 (5 bases). The CDR3 runs 15 residues. Germline lookup yields CDR1 LNHNV and CDR2 YYDKDF (reference sequence). The V and J ends lost 0 bases and 7 bases respectively, with 12 bases between them. CDR3 sequence (DNA): TGTGCCACCAGCAGAGATGAGGGGCTCGGTGAAAAACTGTTTTTT. This codes for CATSRDEGLGEKLFF.

The chain employs TRBV2 and TRBJ2-7; D may correspond to TRBD1 or TRBD2 (6 bases each). V was clipped by 5 bases and J by 3 bases, with 17 bases between them. Germline V CDR1 and CDR2: SNHLY, FYNNEI. The CDR3 consists of 15 residues. The chain's CDR3 is CASSPEGGMSYEQYF. CDR3 nucleotide sequence: TGTGCCAGCAGTCCCGAGGGGGGAATGAGCTACGAGCAGTACTTC.

V and J are TRBV7-2 and TRBJ1-2, with TRBD1 matching over 10 bases. The CDR3 is made up of 15 amino acids. J gave up 2 bases and V 5 bases, and 5 bases lay outside the gene matches. CDR1 is SGHTA, CDR2 FQGNSA, per germline. The CDR3 spells CASSPQGQGNYGYTF. The DNA for the CDR3 is TGTGCCAGCAGCCCTCAGGGACAGGGGAACTATGGCTACACCTTC.

The table lists this clone with a few counts. The genes are TRBV4-1 and TRBJ1-4, with a possible D match to TRBD1 (5 bases). The CDR3 is made up of 16 amino acids. The ends were cut back, 0 bases at V and 6 bases at J, with 14 bases in the middle. The germline gives CDR1 MGHRA, CDR2 YSYEKL. This chain's CDR3 is CASSQDRGALDEKLFF. The CDR3 nucleotides are TGCGCCAGCAGCCAAGATCGCGGGGCTTTAGATGAAAAACTGTTTTTT.